Reported below is one T cell receptor (beta chain). The protocol was immunoSEQ multiplex PCR, while the TCRdb copy is restricted to in-frame clones and leaves out a portion. The repertoire includes 200,000 to 250,000 clones, roughly 85% of them detected once, and 11% sits in the top ten. The CDR3 totals 14 residues. Germline V gene data show CDR1 as MDHEN and CDR2 as SYDVKM. The V end was cut by 5 bases, the J end by 4 bases, with 14 bases between. The recovered donors of Cohort 3 showed two negative PCRs, clearance, or symptom resolution. This entry belongs to a study of blood T cell repertoires in COVID-19.

The V call is TRBV28, the J call TRBJ1-1, with D maybe TRBD1 (5 bases). This receptor was taken from a man younger than 40 who had recovered from COVID-19. Sequenced sample: PBMCs or T cells enriched from blood (not recorded which). DNA for the CDR3: TGTGCCAGCAGTCCCCGGGCCAGGGCCACTGAAGCTTTCTTT. It yields the protein CASSPRARATEAFF.